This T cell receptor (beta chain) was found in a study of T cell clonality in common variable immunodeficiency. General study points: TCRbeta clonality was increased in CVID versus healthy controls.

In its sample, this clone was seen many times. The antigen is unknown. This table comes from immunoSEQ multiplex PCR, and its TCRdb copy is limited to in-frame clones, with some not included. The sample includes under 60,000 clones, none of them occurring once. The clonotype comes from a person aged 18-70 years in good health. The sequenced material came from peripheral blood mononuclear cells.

The sequenced part of the CDR3 DNA is TGTGCCAGCAGCACGTGGACAGGGGACAATGAG. Protein sequence: CASSTWTGDNE. The full CDR3 protein is CASSTWTGDNEQFF. This chain connects TRBV7-2 to TRBJ2-1; 9 bases fit TRBD1. Read coverage stops 3 residues before the CDR3 terminus; the germline J gene supplies the remainder. CDR1 is SGHTA and CDR2 is FQGNSA in the germline V gene. V shed 5 bases, J shed 5 bases, and the junction held 4 bases outside the gene matches. The CDR3 length is 14 residues.